The rows below give T cell receptor beta chains drawn from one sample of a study of CD8 T cells in ankylosing spondylitis. Each CDR3 protein gets one entry after TCRdb re-called the 5' RACE reads with MiXCR. Among hundreds of thousands of distinct CDR3 sequences, 25% to 30% were seen once, and the ten largest hold 0.75% to 0.9%. Material for sequencing was blood, either unsorted or a sorted T cell fraction (not recorded which). All receptors come from a male donor with ankylosing spondylitis. Both conserved end residues are part of each CDR3. Each record gives: V gene, J gene, CDR3 protein.

v_gene: TRBV27; j_gene: TRBJ1-5; CDR3aa: CASSFSGYNQPQHF
v_gene: TRBV10-2; j_gene: TRBJ2-4; CDR3aa: CASSEIGGKNIQYF
v_gene: TRBV12-3/TRBV12-4; j_gene: TRBJ1-2; CDR3aa: CASRSQGRGSKTF
v_gene: TRBV29-1; j_gene: TRBJ1-4; CDR3aa: CSVLQGNEKLFF
v_gene: TRBV20-1; j_gene: TRBJ1-5; CDR3aa: CSANRGDQPQHF
v_gene: TRBV12-3/TRBV12-4; j_gene: TRBJ2-6; CDR3aa: CASIRQGGAGANVLTF
v_gene: TRBV12-3/TRBV12-4; j_gene: TRBJ2-1; CDR3aa: CASTIRGSSYNEQFF
v_gene: TRBV5-1; j_gene: TRBJ1-3; CDR3aa: CASSFGTALDNTIYF
v_gene: TRBV29-1; j_gene: TRBJ2-1; CDR3aa: CSVRRRGTSGIGNEQFF
v_gene: TRBV9; j_gene: TRBJ2-5; CDR3aa: CASSVATGGTQYF
v_gene: TRBV5-1; j_gene: TRBJ2-2; CDR3aa: CASSLGEDRSTGELFF
v_gene: TRBV5-5; j_gene: TRBJ2-1; CDR3aa: CASSLPGVSSYNEQFF
v_gene: TRBV12-3/TRBV12-4; j_gene: TRBJ1-5; CDR3aa: CASSPTDIDSNQPQHF
v_gene: TRBV29-1; j_gene: TRBJ1-1; CDR3aa: CSVEPPRAGTTEAFF
v_gene: TRBV12-3/TRBV12-4; j_gene: TRBJ1-1; CDR3aa: CASSLVTVNTEAFF
v_gene: TRBV27; j_gene: TRBJ2-6; CDR3aa: CASSFGRSGANVLTF
v_gene: TRBV24-1; j_gene: TRBJ2-2; CDR3aa: CATSEIDGIANTGELFF
v_gene: TRBV16; j_gene: TRBJ1-1; CDR3aa: CASSLTGLTEAFF
v_gene: TRBV7-6; j_gene: TRBJ2-1; CDR3aa: CASSLRTEYNEQFF
v_gene: TRBV5-6; j_gene: TRBJ2-3; CDR3aa: CASSLVASGGDTQYF
v_gene: TRBV7-9; j_gene: TRBJ1-2; CDR3aa: CASSFRDSGPAGYTF
v_gene: TRBV12-3/TRBV12-4; j_gene: TRBJ2-1; CDR3aa: CASSFSPSYNEQFF
v_gene: TRBV20-1; j_gene: TRBJ2-2; CDR3aa: CSAYWAGTGELFF
v_gene: TRBV3-1; j_gene: TRBJ2-1; CDR3aa: CASSPVSGLEQFF
v_gene: TRBV6-1; j_gene: TRBJ2-7; CDR3aa: CASSGRQGHSYEQYF
v_gene: TRBV7-9; j_gene: TRBJ2-5; CDR3aa: CASSLAGPGGPLETQYF
v_gene: TRBV29-1; j_gene: TRBJ2-5; CDR3aa: CSARKGDRGQTQYF
v_gene: TRBV20-1; j_gene: TRBJ2-7; CDR3aa: CSVVRIYEQYF
v_gene: TRBV6-2/TRBV6-3; j_gene: TRBJ1-2; CDR3aa: CASSLRDGPYTF